This T cell receptor (beta chain) was recorded in a study of post-analysis software for immune sequencing data. Across the whole study: Courses of disease covered relapsing-remitting, secondary progressive and progressive-relapsing multiple sclerosis. Study results and caveats: F measure showed strong co-clustering of same-batch samples. Comparison with controls showed significantly lower normalized Chao1 diversity in multiple sclerosis patients.

Every TCR beta cDNA library bore unique molecular identifiers. It was from approximately 0.91 to 9.4 million T cells that some 500,000 cDNA molecules came. TCRdb fed the PCR reads into MiXCR, producing one record per CDR3 protein. The table shows some 700,000 distinct CDR3 sequences, with 55% to 60% occurring only once. Remarks on this clonotype: Antigen unknown.

This sequence originates from a girl aged 2-10 years with multiple sclerosis. Sequencing was done on a sample of blood.

The CDR3 nucleotides are TGTGCCAGCAGTTCCGCAGGGGCGGGGGGCTACGAGCAGTACTTC. It is translated as CASSSAGAGGYEQYF. This chain links TRBV27 with TRBJ2-7; 8 bases fit TRBD2. V trimming: 4 bases; J trimming: 3 bases; junction bases outside the gene matches: 8. Germline loops: CDR1 MNHEY, CDR2 SMNVEV (reference sequence). The CDR3 has 15 amino acids.